What follows are 9 T cell receptor beta chains derived from one specimen sequenced in a study of CD8+ T cells in alopecia areata. RNA was extracted and reverse transcribed into cDNA as the sequencing template. Sequenced by immunoSEQ multiplex PCR; TCRdb stores in-frame clones only, minus some. Here the sample spans over 85,000 clones, more than 35% being singletons. The sample was CD4+ T cells sorted from blood. These receptors were taken from a human donor with alopecia areata.

The gene calls are TRBV28 and TRBJ1-1; D is uncertain. The CDR3 spans 13 residues. Germline V CDR1 and CDR2: MDHEN, SYDVKM. The V gene lost 11 bases and the J gene lost 0 bases, with 13 bases spanning the gap. CDR3 residues: CAGKQFMNTEAFF. DNA of the CDR3: TGTGCCGGGAAACAGTTCATGAACACTGAAGCTTTCTTT.

This clone was seen a handful of times. This chain joins TRBV28 and TRBJ2-4; 7 bases align to TRBD1. The V and J ends lost 3 bases and 3 bases, in that order; junction bases with no gene match: 5. Per germline, CDR1 MDHEN and CDR2 SYDVKM. The CDR3 spans 15 residues. This chain's CDR3 is CASSFPQGDKNIQYF. The CDR3 DNA follows: TGTGCCAGCAGTTTTCCTCAGGGGGACAAAAACATTCAGTACTTC. Drawing the rest from reference TRBV28 and TRBJ2-4, the complete variable domain is DVKVTQSSRYLVKRTGEKVFLECVQDMDHENMFWYRQDPGLGLRLIYFSYDVKMKEKGDIPEGYSVSREKKERFSLILESASTNQTSMYLCASSFPQGDKNIQYFGAGTRLSVL.

The rearrangement joins TRBV7-2 to TRBJ2-3, with a tentative D call TRBD2 (5 bases). The CDR3 contains 14 residues. Germline CDR1 is SGHTA and CDR2 is FQGNSA. The ends were cut back, 7 bases at V and 0 bases at J, with 11 bases in the middle. The CDR3 DNA sequence: TGTGCCAGCAAAAGCGGTCCTAGCACAGATACGCAGTATTTT. Translating gives CASKSGPSTDTQYF.

This clone was seen a few times. The J gene is TRBJ2-3, the V gene TRBV28; 8 bases map to TRBD1. J was trimmed by 0 bases and V by 7 bases; bases with no gene match: 6. Germline V gene lookup returns CDR1 MDHEN and CDR2 SYDVKM. This CDR3 comprises 15 residues. The CDR3 sequence: CASKTDRGSTDTQYF. CDR3 nucleotides: TGTGCCAGCAAGACCGACAGGGGTAGCACAGATACGCAGTATTTT.

CDR3: CAWSRLAGVLGANVLTF. As DNA, the CDR3 is TGTGCCTGGAGTAGGCTAGCGGGAGTACTTGGGGCCAACGTCCTGACTTTC. The chain is built from TRBV30 and TRBJ2-6; the match to TRBD2 covers 10 bases. There are 17 residues in the CDR3. With V trimmed by 2 bases and J by 3 bases, 7 bases remained unmatched. From germline, CDR1 is GTSNPN and CDR2 SVGIG (reference sequence).

The chain uses TRBV5-4 and TRBJ2-7; no reliable D call. CDR1 SGHNT and CDR2 YYREEE come from the germline V gene (reference sequence). V was cut by 4 bases and J by 1 base, with 9 bases left in between. This CDR3 is 13 amino acids long. CDR3 protein: CASSRVSSYEQYF. The CDR3 DNA is TGTGCCAGCAGCAGGGTTTCATCCTACGAGCAGTACTTC.

The chain uses TRBV7-9 and TRBJ2-4, with D uncertain. The V end lost 11 bases, the J end lost 0 bases, and 14 bases lay between the germline ends. The germline V gene has CDR1 SEHNR and CDR2 FQNEAQ (reference sequence). CDR3 length: 14 amino acids. CDR3 in DNA: TGTGCCGTCAACTTTAATGGAGCCAAAAACATTCAGTACTTC. This encodes CAVNFNGAKNIQYF.

The gene calls are TRBV14 and TRBJ2-2; the match to TRBD2 covers 10 bases. CDR1 SGHDN and CDR2 FVKESK come from the germline V gene. This CDR3 contains 15 residues. Germline trimming cut 5 bases from V and 3 bases from J; bases unmatched to any gene: 3. CDR3 in DNA: TGTGCCAGCAGCTGGACTAGCGGCTACACCGGGGAGCTGTTTTTT. Its translation is CASSWTSGYTGELFF.

This clone occurred a few times. The chain recombines TRBV15 with TRBJ2-7; 7 nucleotides agree with TRBD1. The trim removed 4 bases at V and 3 bases at J, leaving 6 bases unmatched. This CDR3 spans 14 amino acids. From germline, CDR1 is LNHNV and CDR2 YYDKDF (reference sequence). The CDR3 loop is CATSNPGQNYEQYF. The CDR3 bases are TGTGCCACCAGCAATCCGGGACAGAACTACGAGCAGTACTTC. The whole variable domain, remainder taken from reference TRBV15 and TRBJ2-7, is DAMVIQNPRYQVTQFGKPVTLSCSQTLNHNVMYWYQQKSSQAPKLLFHYYDKDFNNEADTPDNFQSRRPNTSFCFLDIRSPGLGDTAMYLCATSNPGQNYEQYFGPGTRLTVT.